A selection of T cell receptor beta chains follows, all from one sample in a study of shared clonotypes between healthy human individuals. Data came from immunoSEQ multiplex PCR; TCRdb stores just in-frame clones and leaves some out. The table lists hundreds of thousands of clones, about 96% of them singletons, with less than 0.12% in the top ten. Sequencing input: naive CD8+ T cells sorted from blood. These TCRs come from a woman in her 30s in good health. The CDR3 runs from the conserved cysteine through the conserved F or W. D genes are given only for firm matches. A row's size may be missing; if present it is once, few, many or a size class.

size	V	J	length	D	CDR3	DNA
-	TRBV7-8	TRBJ1-1	13	-	CASSLELNTEAFF	TGTGCCAGCAGCTTAGAATTGAACACTGAAGCTTTCTTT
-	TRBV7-7	TRBJ2-2	11	-	CASSDTGELFF	TGTGCCTCCTCAGACACCGGGGAGCTGTTTTTT
-	TRBV6-5	TRBJ2-2	15	-	CASSYAGANTGELFF	TGTGCCAGCAGTTACGCAGGAGCGAACACCGGGGAGCTGTTTTTT
-	TRBV19	TRBJ2-1	15	TRBD2	CASSMTSGGYNEQFF	TGTGCCAGTAGTATGACTAGCGGAGGCTACAATGAGCAGTTCTTC
-	TRBV27	TRBJ2-3	17	TRBD2	CASSILGLAGAIDTQYF	TGTGCCAGCAGTATCCTGGGACTAGCGGGGGCAATAGATACGCAGTATTTT
-	TRBV9	TRBJ2-7	13	-	CASSVGSSNEQYF	TGTGCCAGCAGCGTAGGATCCAGCAACGAGCAGTACTTC
once	TRBV11-2	TRBJ2-7	16	TRBD1	CASSFKPKQGPYEQYF	TGTGCCAGCAGCTTTAAGCCCAAACAGGGGCCCTACGAGCAGTACTTC
-	TRBV4-1	TRBJ2-1	15	-	CASSQGSGNYNEQFF	TGCGCCAGCAGCCAAGGGAGTGGAAACTACAATGAGCAGTTCTTC
-	TRBV19	TRBJ1-1	11	-	CASTTSLEAFF	TGTGCCAGTACCACCAGTCTTGAAGCTTTCTTT
-	TRBV27	TRBJ2-3	15	-	CASSVREVVTDTQYF	TGTGCCAGCAGTGTCAGGGAGGTGGTCACAGATACGCAGTATTTT
-	TRBV7-9	TRBJ2-7	14	-	CASALAGLPFEQYF	TGTGCCAGCGCGTTGGCGGGACTCCCTTTTGAGCAGTACTTC
-	TRBV6-1	TRBJ2-1	15	TRBD2	CASSAIWLADNEQFF	TGTGCCAGCAGTGCAATCTGGCTAGCGGACAATGAGCAGTTCTTC
-	TRBV6-5	TRBJ1-2	15	-	CASSLSGGLDYGYTF	TGTGCCAGCAGTCTGTCGGGAGGGTTGGACTATGGCTACACCTTC
few	TRBV28	TRBJ1-5	13	TRBD1	CASVAGTGPPQWF	TGTGCCAGCGTCGCCGGGACAGGGCCCCCTCAATGGTTT
-	TRBV18	TRBJ2-2	15	TRBD2	CASSQLAGDGGELFF	TGTGCCAGCTCACAACTAGCGGGAGATGGCGGGGAGCTGTTTTTT
once	TRBV10-2	TRBJ2-7	15	TRBD2	CASSEGSGRLYEQYF	TGCGCCAGCAGTGAGGGGAGCGGGAGGCTTTACGAGCAGTACTTC
-	TRBV28	TRBJ2-7	14	-	CASSLSRSSYEQYF	TGTGCCAGCAGCCTCAGCAGGAGCTCCTACGAGCAGTACTTC
-	TRBV5-1	TRBJ2-7	15	-	CASSSSSHPPYEQYF	TGCGCCAGCAGCTCCTCTAGCCACCCCCCCTACGAGCAGTACTTC
-	TRBV27	TRBJ2-7	14	-	CASSLTHRVLAPYF	TGTGCCAGCAGTCTTACCCACAGGGTACTAGCGCCCTACTTC
-	TRBV13	TRBJ2-2	16	-	CASSLGGGTNTGELFF	TGTGCCAGCAGCTTAGGGGGCGGAACGAACACCGGGGAGCTGTTTTTT
-	TRBV11-2	TRBJ2-6	16	-	CASGVVRGWGANVLTF	TGTGCCAGCGGTGTGGTGCGGGGCTGGGGGGCCAACGTCCTGACTTTC
-	TRBV19	TRBJ1-1	13	-	CASSRYSYTEAFF	TGTGCCAGTAGTCGGTACAGTTACACTGAAGCTTTCTTT
-	TRBV6-6	TRBJ2-7	14	-	CASSDPDQAHQQYF	TGTGCCAGCAGTGATCCGGACCAAGCTCACCAGCAGTACTTC
-	TRBV6-5	TRBJ1-4	15	-	CASSYLGRGGGMVFF	TGTGCCAGCAGTTACCTCGGGAGGGGAGGCGGAATGGTGTTTTTT
-	TRBV29-1	TRBJ1-1	16	-	CSVEDLFSGKNTEAFF	TGCAGCGTTGAAGATCTTTTTTCAGGGAAGAACACTGAAGCTTTCTTT
-	TRBV5-8	TRBJ1-1	15	TRBD1	CASSTGDRGGTEAFF	TGTGCCAGCAGCACGGGGGACAGGGGGGGCACTGAAGCTTTCTTT
-	TRBV27	TRBJ2-1	15	TRBD2	CASSSGLAGVNEQFF	TGTGCCAGCAGTTCCGGACTAGCGGGAGTCAATGAGCAGTTCTTC
-	TRBV4-1	TRBJ1-4	15	-	CASSPPVTTNEKLFF	TGCGCCAGCAGCCCACCAGTGACAACTAATGAAAAACTGTTTTTT
-	TRBV4-1	TRBJ1-3	15	-	CASSQKQGSRNTIYF	TGCGCCAGCAGCCAGAAACAGGGTTCCCGAAACACCATATATTTT
-	TRBV28	TRBJ2-3	14	-	CASSLATSTDTQYF	TGTGCCAGCAGTTTGGCCACTAGCACAGATACGCAGTATTTT
-	TRBV2	TRBJ2-1	14	-	CASSEATGPNEQFF	TGTGCCAGCAGTGAAGCGACGGGCCCTAATGAGCAGTTCTTC
-	TRBV9	TRBJ1-3	14	-	CASSSRGAGNTIYF	TGTGCCAGCAGCTCCCGAGGGGCCGGAAACACCATATATTTT